The following is a TCR beta chain sequence with its context. This CDR3 fails to terminate in the conserved phenylalanine or tryptophan, so it likely reflects a read error. The limits of the CDR3 on the DNA are not certain, so only TCRdb's listed CDR3 is given. The CDR3 spans 8 amino acids, including both terminal residues. Original analysis: Quantification of nucleated cells was approximated via reference gene primer amplification. Here immunoSEQ multiplex PCR was the method, and the copy in TCRdb shows in-frame clones only, minus some. The V and J calls and clone size come from that table; D and trimming were worked out from the DNA. The sample shows 120,000 to 150,000 clones, around 90% of them seen only once. These data come from a study of blood T cell repertoires in COVID-19. Study-level background: The samples span acute and convalescent COVID-19 from the United States, Italy and Spain. Sources were T cells, B-cell-depleted T cells, or PBMCs; the material itself was cDNA or gDNA.

This TCR came from a human donor in a cohort sampled during active COVID-19. The sequenced sample was peripheral blood. The V gene is TRBV23-1, the J gene TRBJ2-4; the table's D gene call, TRBD1, was not cross checked with the DNA. TRBV23-1 is labeled an ORF, and its function is uncertain. Here the CDR3 reads CASSQSGP.